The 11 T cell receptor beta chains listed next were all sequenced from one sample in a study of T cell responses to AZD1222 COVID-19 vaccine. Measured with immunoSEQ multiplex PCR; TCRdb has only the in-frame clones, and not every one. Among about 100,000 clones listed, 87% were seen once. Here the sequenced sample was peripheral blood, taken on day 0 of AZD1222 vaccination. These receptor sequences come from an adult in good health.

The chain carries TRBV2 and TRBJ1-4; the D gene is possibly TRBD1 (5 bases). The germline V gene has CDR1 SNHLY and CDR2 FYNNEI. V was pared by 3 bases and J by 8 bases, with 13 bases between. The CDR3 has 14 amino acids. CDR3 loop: CASSEGEGSEKLFF. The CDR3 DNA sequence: TGTGCCAGCAGTGAGGGGGAAGGATCCGAAAAACTGTTTTTT.

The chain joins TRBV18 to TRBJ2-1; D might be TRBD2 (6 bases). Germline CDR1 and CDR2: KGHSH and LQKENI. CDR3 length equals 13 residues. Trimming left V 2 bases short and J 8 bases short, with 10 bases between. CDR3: CASSPAGWHEQFF. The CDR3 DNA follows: TGTGCCAGCTCACCAGCGGGGTGGCATGAGCAGTTCTTC. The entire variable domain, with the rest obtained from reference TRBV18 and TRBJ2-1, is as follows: NAGVMQNPRHLVRRRGQEARLRCSPMKGHSHVYWYRQLPEEGLKFMVYLQKENIIDESGMPKERFSAEFPKEGPSILRIQQVVRGDSAAYFCASSPAGWHEQFFGPGTRLTVL.

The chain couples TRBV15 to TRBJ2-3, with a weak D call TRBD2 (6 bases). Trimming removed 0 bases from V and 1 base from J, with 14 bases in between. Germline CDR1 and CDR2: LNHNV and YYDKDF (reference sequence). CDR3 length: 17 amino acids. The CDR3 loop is CATSRDVWDSGTDTQYF. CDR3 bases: TGTGCCACCAGCAGAGATGTATGGGACTCCGGCACAGATACGCAGTATTTT.

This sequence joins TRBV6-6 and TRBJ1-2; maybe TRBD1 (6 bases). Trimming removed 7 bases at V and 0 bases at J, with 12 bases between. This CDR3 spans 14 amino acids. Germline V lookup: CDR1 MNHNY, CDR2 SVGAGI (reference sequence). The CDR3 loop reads CASTQNRANYGYTF. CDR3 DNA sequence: TGTGCCAGCACCCAAAACAGGGCTAACTATGGCTACACCTTC.

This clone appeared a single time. In nucleotides, the CDR3 is TGTGCCAGTAGTACTTCCGGGACAGGCAAAGAGACCCAGTACTTC. Translating it yields CASSTSGTGKETQYF. J is TRBJ2-5 and V is TRBV19; TRBD1 agrees at 8 bases. Germline V gene sequence: CDR1 LNHDA, CDR2 SQIVND (reference sequence). Trimming removed 4 bases from V and 3 bases from J; junction bases left unmatched: 7. This CDR3 region has 15 residues.

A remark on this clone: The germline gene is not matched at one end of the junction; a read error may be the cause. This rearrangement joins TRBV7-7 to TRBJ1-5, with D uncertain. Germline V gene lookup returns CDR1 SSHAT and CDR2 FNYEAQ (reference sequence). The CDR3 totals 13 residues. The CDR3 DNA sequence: TGTGCTAGCAGCTTAGGAGAGAATCAGCCCCAGCATTTT. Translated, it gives CASSLGENQPQHF. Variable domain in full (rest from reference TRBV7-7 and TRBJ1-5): GAGVSQSPRYKVTKRGQDVTLRCDPISSHATLYWYQQALGQGPEFLTYFNYEAQPDKSGLPSDRFSAERPEGSISTLTIQRTEQRDSAMYRCASSLGENQPQHFGDGTRLSIL.

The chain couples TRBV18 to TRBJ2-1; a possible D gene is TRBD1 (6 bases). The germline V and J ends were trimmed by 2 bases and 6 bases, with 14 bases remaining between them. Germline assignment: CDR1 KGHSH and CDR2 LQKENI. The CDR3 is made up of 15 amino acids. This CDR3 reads CASSPSRGPSNEQFF. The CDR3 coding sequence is TGTGCCAGCTCACCATCCAGGGGCCCCTCCAATGAGCAGTTCTTC.

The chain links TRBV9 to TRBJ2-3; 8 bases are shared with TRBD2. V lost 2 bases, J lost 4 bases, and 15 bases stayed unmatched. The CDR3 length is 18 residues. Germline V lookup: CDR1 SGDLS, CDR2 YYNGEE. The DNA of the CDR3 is TGTGCCAGCAGCGTTCGGGGGGGGAAACCCCTCCCCTCAGATACGCAGTATTTT. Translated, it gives CASSVRGGKPLPSDTQYF.

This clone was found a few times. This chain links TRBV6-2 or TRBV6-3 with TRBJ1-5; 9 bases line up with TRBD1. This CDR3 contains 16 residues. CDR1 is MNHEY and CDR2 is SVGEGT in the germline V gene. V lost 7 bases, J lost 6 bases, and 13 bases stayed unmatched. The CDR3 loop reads CASTPAGQGKSQPQHF. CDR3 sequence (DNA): TGTGCCAGCACCCCAGCGGGACAGGGTAAAAGTCAGCCCCAGCATTTT.

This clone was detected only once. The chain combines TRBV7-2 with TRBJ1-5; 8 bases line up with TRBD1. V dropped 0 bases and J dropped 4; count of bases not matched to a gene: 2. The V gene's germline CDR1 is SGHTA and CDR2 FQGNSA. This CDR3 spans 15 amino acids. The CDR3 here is CASSLAGQVNQPQHF. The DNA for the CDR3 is TGTGCCAGCAGCTTAGCGGGACAGGTAAATCAGCCCCAGCATTTT.

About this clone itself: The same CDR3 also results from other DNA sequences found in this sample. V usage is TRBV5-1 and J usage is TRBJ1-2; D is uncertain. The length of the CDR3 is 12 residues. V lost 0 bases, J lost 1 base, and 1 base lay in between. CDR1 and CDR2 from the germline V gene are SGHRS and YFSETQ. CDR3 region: CASSLDNYGYTF. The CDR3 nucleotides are TGCGCCAGCAGCTTGGATAACTATGGCTACACCTTC.